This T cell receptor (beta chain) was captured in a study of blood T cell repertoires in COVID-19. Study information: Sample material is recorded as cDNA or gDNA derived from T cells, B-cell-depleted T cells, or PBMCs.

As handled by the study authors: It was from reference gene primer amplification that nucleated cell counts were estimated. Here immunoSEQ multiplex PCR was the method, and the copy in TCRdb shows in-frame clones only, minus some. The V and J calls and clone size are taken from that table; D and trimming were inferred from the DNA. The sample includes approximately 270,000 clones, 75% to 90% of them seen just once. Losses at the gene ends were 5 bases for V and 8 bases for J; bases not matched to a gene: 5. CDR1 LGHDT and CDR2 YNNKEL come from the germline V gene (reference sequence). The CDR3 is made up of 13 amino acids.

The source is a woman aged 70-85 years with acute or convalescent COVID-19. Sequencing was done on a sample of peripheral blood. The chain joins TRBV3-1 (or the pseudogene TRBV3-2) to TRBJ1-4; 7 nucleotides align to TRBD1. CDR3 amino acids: CASSSTGSEKLFF. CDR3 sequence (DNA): TGTGCCAGCAGCTCGACAGGGTCGGAAAAACTGTTTTTT.